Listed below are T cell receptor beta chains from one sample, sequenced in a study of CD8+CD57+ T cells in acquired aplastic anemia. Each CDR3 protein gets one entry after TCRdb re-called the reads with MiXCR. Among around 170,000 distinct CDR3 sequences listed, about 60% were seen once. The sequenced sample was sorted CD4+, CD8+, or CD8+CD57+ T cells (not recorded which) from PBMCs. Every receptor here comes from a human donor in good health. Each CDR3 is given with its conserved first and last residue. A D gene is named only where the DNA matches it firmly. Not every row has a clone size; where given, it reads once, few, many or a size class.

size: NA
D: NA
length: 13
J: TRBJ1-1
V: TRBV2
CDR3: CASSETVVTEAFF
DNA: TGTGCCAGCAGTGAAACAGTAGTCACTGAAGCTTTCTTT

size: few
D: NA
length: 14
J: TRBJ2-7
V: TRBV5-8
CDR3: CASRRAGQYYEQYF
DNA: TGTGCCAGCAGACGGGCGGGACAGTACTACGAGCAGTACTTC

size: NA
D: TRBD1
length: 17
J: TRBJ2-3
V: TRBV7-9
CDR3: CASSSSVGQGPTDTQYF
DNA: TGTGCCAGCAGCTCAAGCGTAGGACAGGGTCCAACAGATACGCAGTATTTT

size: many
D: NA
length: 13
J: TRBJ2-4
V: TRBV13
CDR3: CASSLTGVNIQYF
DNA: TGTGCCAGCAGCTTAACGGGCGTAAACATTCAGTACTTC

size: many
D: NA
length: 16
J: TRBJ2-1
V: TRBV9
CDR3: CASSVVGPGEYNEQFF
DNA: TGTGCCAGCAGCGTAGTGGGTCCAGGGGAGTACAATGAGCAGTTCTTC

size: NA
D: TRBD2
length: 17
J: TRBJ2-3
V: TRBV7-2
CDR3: CASSLPTSGGGTDTQYF
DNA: TGTGCCAGCAGCCTTCCTACTAGCGGGGGTGGGACAGATACGCAGTATTTT

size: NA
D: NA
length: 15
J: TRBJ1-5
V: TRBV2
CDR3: CASSEGIRGLEPQHF
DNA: TGTGCCAGCAGTGAAGGGATTAGGGGTTTGGAGCCCCAGCATTTT

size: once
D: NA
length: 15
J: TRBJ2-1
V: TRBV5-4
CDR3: CASSSIQQGRHEQFF
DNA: TGTGCCAGCAGCTCCATTCAACAGGGGAGGCATGAGCAGTTCTTC

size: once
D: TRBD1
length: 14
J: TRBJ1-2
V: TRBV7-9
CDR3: CASRKRDSYDGYTF
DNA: TGTGCCAGCAGAAAAAGGGACAGCTACGATGGCTACACCTTC

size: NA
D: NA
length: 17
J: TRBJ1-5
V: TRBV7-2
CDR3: CASSLAPGAGRDQPQHF
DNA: TGTGCCAGCAGCTTAGCGCCCGGGGCAGGGAGGGATCAGCCCCAGCATTTT

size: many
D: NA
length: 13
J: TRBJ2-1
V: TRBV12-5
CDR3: CASGFAGYNEQFF
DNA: TGTGCTAGTGGTTTCGCAGGTTACAATGAGCAGTTCTTC

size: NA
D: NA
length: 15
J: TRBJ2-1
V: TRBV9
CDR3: CASSYLAGSINEQFF
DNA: TGTGCCAGCAGCTACCTGGCCGGGAGCATCAATGAGCAGTTCTTC

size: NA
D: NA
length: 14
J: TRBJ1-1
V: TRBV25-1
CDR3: CASSEGAGEIAAFF
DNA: TGTGCCAGCAGTGAAGGGGCCGGGGAGATTGCAGCTTTCTTT

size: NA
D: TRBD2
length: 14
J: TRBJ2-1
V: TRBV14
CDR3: CASSPGTRLNEQFF
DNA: TGTGCCAGCAGCCCCGGGACTAGGCTCAATGAGCAGTTCTTC

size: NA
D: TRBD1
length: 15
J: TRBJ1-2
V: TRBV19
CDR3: CASSIPWDSNYGYTF
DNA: TGTGCCAGTAGTATCCCTTGGGACAGCAACTATGGCTACACCTTC